What follows describes a single T cell receptor beta chain. Its target is not known. Primers: 60 Vbeta forward and 13 Jbeta reverse. Clones were read by immunoSEQ multiplex PCR, and TCRdb kept only the in-frame ones, dropping some. The table has 150,000 to 200,000 clones, 79% seen once. The data are from a study of cytomegalovirus exposure and HLA in healthy donors. Overall study: A data release that came early held roughly 80 million unique TCRs from HLA-typed donors. Findings and limits, study-wide: The study recorded 150 to 200 TCR beta chains that were cytomegalovirus-associated. There were some V segments, including TRBV6-2 and TRBV6-3, excluded as indistinguishable. Reported results showed that the classifier diagnosed cytomegalovirus status with high specificity and sensitivity.

CDR3 length equals 15 residues. Germline values: CDR1 SGDLS, CDR2 YYNGEE. Trimming left V 0 bases short and J 7 bases short, with 11 bases between. The specimen sequenced was PBMCs. The chain has TRBV9 and TRBJ1-6, with a possible D match to TRBD1 (6 bases). This clonotype originated in a woman in her twenties or thirties in good health and CMV-seropositive. The CDR3 reads CASSVEAGENSPLHF. The CDR3, as DNA: TGTGCCAGCAGCGTAGAAGCAGGGGAAAATTCACCCCTCCACTTT.